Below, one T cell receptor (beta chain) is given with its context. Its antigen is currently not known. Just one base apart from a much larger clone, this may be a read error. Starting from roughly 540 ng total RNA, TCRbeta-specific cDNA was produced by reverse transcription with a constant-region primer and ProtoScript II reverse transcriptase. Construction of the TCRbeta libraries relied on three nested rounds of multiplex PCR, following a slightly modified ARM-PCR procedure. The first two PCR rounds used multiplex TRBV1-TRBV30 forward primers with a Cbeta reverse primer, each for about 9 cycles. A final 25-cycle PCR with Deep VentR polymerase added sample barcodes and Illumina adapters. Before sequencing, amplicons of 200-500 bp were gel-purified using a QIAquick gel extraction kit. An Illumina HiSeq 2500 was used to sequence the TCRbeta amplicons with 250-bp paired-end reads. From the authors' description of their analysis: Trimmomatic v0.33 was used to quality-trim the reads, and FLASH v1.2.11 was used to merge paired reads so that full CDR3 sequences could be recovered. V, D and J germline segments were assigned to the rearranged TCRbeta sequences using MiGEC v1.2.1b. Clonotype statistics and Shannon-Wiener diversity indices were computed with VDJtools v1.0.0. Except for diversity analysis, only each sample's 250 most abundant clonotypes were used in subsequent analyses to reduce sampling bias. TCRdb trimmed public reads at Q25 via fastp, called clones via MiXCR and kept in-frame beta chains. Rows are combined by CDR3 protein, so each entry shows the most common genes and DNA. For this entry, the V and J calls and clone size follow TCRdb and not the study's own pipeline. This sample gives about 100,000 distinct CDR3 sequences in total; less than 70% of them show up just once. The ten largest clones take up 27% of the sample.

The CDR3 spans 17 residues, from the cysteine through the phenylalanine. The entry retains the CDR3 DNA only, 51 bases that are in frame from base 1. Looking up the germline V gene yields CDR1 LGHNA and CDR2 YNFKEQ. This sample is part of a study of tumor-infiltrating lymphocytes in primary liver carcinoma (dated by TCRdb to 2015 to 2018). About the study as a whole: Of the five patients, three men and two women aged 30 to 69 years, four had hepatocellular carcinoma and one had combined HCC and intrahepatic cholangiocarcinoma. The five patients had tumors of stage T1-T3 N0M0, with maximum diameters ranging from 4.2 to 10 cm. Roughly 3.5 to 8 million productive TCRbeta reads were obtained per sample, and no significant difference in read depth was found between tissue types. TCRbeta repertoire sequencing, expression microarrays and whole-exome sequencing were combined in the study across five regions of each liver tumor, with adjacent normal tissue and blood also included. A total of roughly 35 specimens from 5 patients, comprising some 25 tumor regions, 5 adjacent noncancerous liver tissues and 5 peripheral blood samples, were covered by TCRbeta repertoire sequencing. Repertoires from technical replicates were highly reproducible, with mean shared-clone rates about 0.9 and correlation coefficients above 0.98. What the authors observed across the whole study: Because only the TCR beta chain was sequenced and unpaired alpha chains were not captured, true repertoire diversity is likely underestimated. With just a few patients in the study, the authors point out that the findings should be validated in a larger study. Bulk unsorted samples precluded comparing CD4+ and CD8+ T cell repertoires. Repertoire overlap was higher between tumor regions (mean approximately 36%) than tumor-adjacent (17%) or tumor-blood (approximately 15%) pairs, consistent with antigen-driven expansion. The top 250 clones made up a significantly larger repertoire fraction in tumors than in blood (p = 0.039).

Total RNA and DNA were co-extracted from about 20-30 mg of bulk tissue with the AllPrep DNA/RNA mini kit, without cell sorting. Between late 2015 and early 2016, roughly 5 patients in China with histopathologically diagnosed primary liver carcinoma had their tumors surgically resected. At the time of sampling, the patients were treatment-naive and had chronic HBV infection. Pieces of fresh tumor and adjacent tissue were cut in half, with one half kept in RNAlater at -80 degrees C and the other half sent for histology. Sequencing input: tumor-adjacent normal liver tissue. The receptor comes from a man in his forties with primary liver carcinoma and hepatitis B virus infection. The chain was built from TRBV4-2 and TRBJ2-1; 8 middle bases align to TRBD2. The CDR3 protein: CASSQDNGRADYNERFF. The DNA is TGTGCCAGCAGCCAAGATAACGGGAGGGCAGACTACAATGAGCGGTTCTTC.